These 28 T cell receptor beta chains came from one sample sequenced in a study of blood T cell repertoires in COVID-19 (dated by TCRdb to the early 2020s). The method was the immunoSEQ multiplex PCR assay. As stored in TCRdb, this immuneACCESS dataset retains in-frame rearrangements with V and J assigned. A fraction of the clones does not appear; measured against another copy, unresolved V genes explain less than half of the discrepancy, and the remainder lacks a known reason. Counted in this sample were 150,000 to 200,000 clones; about 80% of them appeared once. More than 9.5% of the sample is in the top ten clones. Source material: PBMCs or T cells enriched from blood (not recorded which). These TCRs come from a man in his fifties or sixties who had recovered from COVID-19.

The V call is TRBV14, the J call TRBJ1-6, with TRBD1 matching over 7 bases. Germline V gene sequence: CDR1 SGHDN, CDR2 FVKESK. The CDR3 runs to 15 residues. The V segment lost 5 bases and the J segment 6 bases; nucleotides outside the gene matches: 7. CDR3 region: CASSARQGLNSPLHF. CDR3 DNA: TGTGCCAGCAGCGCAAGACAGGGTCTTAATTCACCCCTCCACTTT.

The chain has TRBV6-5 and TRBJ2-3; TRBD2 might be the D (5 bases). Germline assignment: CDR1 MNHEY and CDR2 SVGAGI. The CDR3 is 16 residues long. V was trimmed by 0 bases and J by 0 bases, leaving 10 bases between them. The CDR3 nucleotides read TGTGCCAGCAGTTACTCCAGCGGCCCTAGCACAGATACGCAGTATTTT. This translates into CASSYSSGPSTDTQYF.

The rearrangement joins TRBV5-1 to TRBJ1-1; no reliable D call. V lost 3 bases and J lost 3, with 9 bases in between. The germline V gene encodes CDR1 SGHRS and CDR2 YFSETQ. This CDR3 region has 13 residues. CDR3 DNA sequence: TGCGCCAGCAGCTCAGGTGGGTACACTGAAGCTTTCTTT. It yields the protein CASSSGGYTEAFF.

This clone is medium-sized in the sample. The chain is built from TRBV7-9 and TRBJ1-6; D might be TRBD1 (6 bases). The CDR3 has 17 residues. Germline V gene lookup returns CDR1 SEHNR and CDR2 FQNEAQ (reference sequence). The V and J ends lost 4 bases and 6 bases respectively, with 19 bases between them. The CDR3 coding sequence is TGTGCCAGCAGCTCTCACGATTCGACAGGTTTTAATTCACCCCTCCACTTT. Its translation is CASSSHDSTGFNSPLHF.

Written as DNA, the CDR3 is TGTGCCAGCACAATAGAACGGCGGGAGACCCAGTACTTC. Its protein product is CASTIERRETQYF. The V call is TRBV2, the J call TRBJ2-5; the D is unclear. This CDR3 has 13 residues. The V end lost 7 bases, the J end lost 5 bases, and 14 bases lay between the germline ends. CDR1 and CDR2 from the germline V gene are SNHLY and FYNNEI.

The chain is built from TRBV7-3 and TRBJ2-2; TRBD1 is a possible D gene (6 bases). This CDR3 is built from 14 residues. Germline V gene sequence: CDR1 SGHTA, CDR2 FQGTGA. Trimming took off 5 bases at V and 4 bases at J, with 11 bases between the two ends. CDR3 bases: TGTGCCAGCAGCACTACAGGGATCACCGGGGAGCTGTTTTTT. It codes for CASSTTGITGELFF.

The chain links TRBV9 to TRBJ2-2, with a weak D call TRBD1 (6 bases). CDR3 length: 17 amino acids. The V end lost 4 bases, the J end lost 5 bases, and 21 bases lay between the germline ends. The germline V gene encodes CDR1 SGDLS and CDR2 YYNGEE. The CDR3 sequence: CASSQAQGLERTGELFF. CDR3 DNA: TGTGCCAGCAGCCAGGCGCAGGGGCTAGAACGGACCGGGGAGCTGTTTTTT.

J is TRBJ2-3 and V is TRBV7-2; D call uncertain. The CDR3 contains 14 residues. V lost 1 base and J lost 0, with 5 bases in between. Germline V lookup: CDR1 SGHTA, CDR2 FQGNSA. DNA of the CDR3: TGTGCCAGCAGCTTAGTGGCCAGCACAGATACGCAGTATTTT. Its translation is CASSLVASTDTQYF.

This clone appeared a few times. The J gene is TRBJ1-5, the V gene TRBV12-3 or TRBV12-4; a weak D match, TRBD1 (5 bases). V lost 3 bases, J lost 10 bases, and 10 bases lay in between. The CDR3 is 12 amino acids. The CDR3 here is CASSLARVPQHF. The CDR3 DNA is TGTGCCAGCAGTTTGGCCAGGGTACCCCAGCATTTT.

This chain connects TRBV3-1 (or the pseudogene TRBV3-2) to TRBJ1-1; D is undetermined. V shed 2 bases and J shed 5 bases, with 3 bases lying between them. The V gene's germline CDR1 is LGHDT and CDR2 YNNKEL (reference sequence). The CDR3 sequence is 11 residues long. This CDR3 is CASSQLTEAFF. CDR3 nucleotide sequence: TGTGCCAGCAGCCAACTTACTGAAGCTTTCTTT.

For the CDR3, the DNA is TGTGCCAGCAGCCCCGGACAGGGTAGGTTAGCTTTCTTT. Translation gives CASSPGQGRLAFF. The V gene is TRBV9, the J gene TRBJ1-1, with 8 bases matching TRBD1. The CDR3 runs to 13 residues. Germline V CDR1 and CDR2: SGDLS, YYNGEE. Unmatched junction bases numbered 9, after V lost 4 bases and J lost 10 bases.

The CDR3 reads CASSSTSLAGGPNEQFF. CDR3 bases: TGTGCCAGCAGTTCAACCTCGTTAGCGGGAGGACCCAATGAGCAGTTCTTC. The genes are TRBV28 and TRBJ2-1, with 10 nucleotides matching TRBD2. V was clipped by 4 bases and J by 6 bases; unmatched bases: 12. The length of the CDR3 is 17 residues. CDR1 and CDR2 from the germline V gene are MDHEN and SYDVKM.

This clone was recorded a few times. The V and J genes are TRBV13 and TRBJ1-5; D is perhaps TRBD1 (5 bases). This CDR3 is built from 16 residues. CDR1 is PRHDT, CDR2 FYEKMQ, per germline (reference sequence). V lost 3 bases and J 4 bases, leaving 16 bases between the germline ends. The CDR3 protein is CASSFGARGRNQPQHF. The CDR3 coding sequence is TGTGCCAGCAGCTTTGGGGCGCGGGGCAGGAATCAGCCCCAGCATTTT.

In its sample, this clone was seen a few times. V gene TRBV5-1 combines with J gene TRBJ2-5, with D unclear. The germline V gene has CDR1 SGHRS and CDR2 YFSETQ. The CDR3 totals 12 residues. Trimming stripped 2 bases from V and 5 bases from J, with 7 bases between. CDR3 sequence: CASSFQVETQYF. For the CDR3, the DNA is TGCGCCAGCAGCTTCCAGGTGGAGACCCAGTACTTC.

The rearrangement links TRBV5-8 to TRBJ2-5; TRBD1 aligns across 7 bases. Losses at the gene ends were 6 bases for V and 3 bases for J; bases not matched to a gene: 8. Germline V lookup: CDR1 SGHTS, CDR2 YDEGEE. CDR3 length equals 14 residues. The CDR3, as DNA: TGTGCCAGCAACAGGGGTGGCGAAAAAGAGACCCAGTACTTC. It translates to CASNRGGEKETQYF.

J is TRBJ2-1 and V is TRBV3-1 (or the pseudogene TRBV3-2); possibly TRBD1 for D (5 bases). Germline CDR1 reads LGHDT; CDR2 reads YNNKEL (reference sequence). Trimming cost V 1 base and J 0 bases, with 22 bases left between them. CDR3 length: 20 residues. In nucleotides, the CDR3 is TGTGCCAGCAGCCAAGCCACCATTTACTCAGGGATTTACTCCTACAATGAGCAGTTCTTC. It is translated as CASSQATIYSGIYSYNEQFF.

In this sample, this clone turned up a few times. The CDR3, as DNA: TGTGCCAGCAGCTTAGCGGTCAATTCACCCCTCCACTTT. The encoded protein is CASSLAVNSPLHF. The chain combines TRBV11-3 with TRBJ1-6; D remains unclear. Germline CDR1 and CDR2: SGHNT and YENEEA. There are 13 residues in the CDR3. Deletions cut 1 base from V and 7 bases from J, with 5 bases between.

The chain couples TRBV4-2 to TRBJ1-2, with a weak D call TRBD1 (5 bases). Trimming left V 0 bases short and J 7 bases short, with 18 bases between. The CDR3 covers 16 residues. CDR1 LGHNA and CDR2 YNFKEQ come from the germline V gene. CDR3 DNA: TGTGCCAGCAGCCAAGAAGGACGTCGCACGGGGGGTGGCTACACCTTC. Protein sequence: CASSQEGRRTGGGYTF.

V usage is TRBV3-1 (or the pseudogene TRBV3-2) and J usage is TRBJ2-6; D is undetermined. This CDR3 has 19 amino acids. Trimming pared 5 bases from V and 1 base from J, leaving 21 bases between. Germline V CDR1 and CDR2: LGHDT, YNNKEL (reference sequence). CDR3 amino acids: CASSKSSVRKMSGANVLTF. The CDR3 coding sequence is TGTGCCAGCAGCAAAAGCTCAGTCAGGAAGATGTCTGGGGCCAACGTCCTGACTTTC.

The CDR3 coding sequence is TGTGCCAGTAGTTCCGGGGTATCTCAGCCCCAGCATTTT. Amino acids: CASSSGVSQPQHF. V and J are TRBV19 and TRBJ1-5; D not certain. Germline CDR1 and CDR2: LNHDA and SQIVND (reference sequence). CDR3 length: 13 amino acids. V dropped 5 bases and J dropped 6 bases, with 11 bases sitting between them.

This clone was observed once. The chain links TRBV5-1 to TRBJ2-5; the match to TRBD1 covers 9 bases. Trimming removed 4 bases from V and 4 bases from J; junction bases left unmatched: 14. This CDR3 region has 17 residues. The V gene's germline CDR1 is SGHRS and CDR2 YFSETQ. This CDR3 reads CASSHEPDRGGSETQYF. CDR3 nucleotides: TGCGCCAGCAGCCATGAACCGGACAGGGGTGGGTCAGAGACCCAGTACTTC.

V is TRBV16 and J is TRBJ1-1, with TRBD1 matching 7 bases. The CDR3 runs 15 residues. The ends lost 2 bases at V and 4 bases at J; junction bases unmatched: 7. Germline V gene lookup returns CDR1 KGHSY and CDR2 FQNENV. The CDR3: CASSQTDRVGTEAFF. The CDR3 coding sequence is TGTGCCAGCAGCCAAACTGACAGGGTGGGCACTGAAGCTTTCTTT.

V usage is TRBV29-1 and J usage is TRBJ2-2, with D possibly matching TRBD2 (5 bases). The CDR3 contains 11 residues. V was pared by 7 bases and J by 7 bases, with 10 bases between. The V gene's germline CDR1 is SQVTM and CDR2 ANQGSEA. CDR3 region: CSALRGGELFF. CDR3 DNA sequence: TGCAGCGCTCTCCGGGGCGGGGAGCTGTTTTTT.

The chain carries TRBV11-2 and TRBJ2-7, with TRBD2 identical over 9 bases. J lost 5 bases, V lost 5 bases, and 7 bases had no gene match. The germline gives CDR1 SGHAT, CDR2 FQNNGV. The CDR3 is 14 amino acids. The CDR3 nucleotides read TGTGCCAGCAGCCGGGGACTAGCTGCCAACGAGCAGTACTTC. This sequence encodes CASSRGLAANEQYF.

The V call is TRBV5-6, the J call TRBJ2-7; the D gene is possibly TRBD2 (6 bases). Trimming removed 0 bases from V and 3 bases from J, with 16 bases in between. Germline V lookup: CDR1 SGHDT, CDR2 YYEEEE. The CDR3 contains 16 residues. CDR3 coding DNA: TGTGCCAGCAGCTTGGGCCATCGGGGGTCGGGCTACGAGCAGTACTTC. Its translation is CASSLGHRGSGYEQYF.

The chain combines TRBV20-1 with TRBJ1-2, with D hard to call. The V gene's germline CDR1 is DFQATT and CDR2 SNEGSKA (reference sequence). The CDR3 has 11 residues. Trimming removed 5 bases at V and 2 bases at J, with 6 bases between. In nucleotides, the CDR3 is TGCAGTGCTCTTATCAACTATGGCTACACCTTC. Its protein is CSALINYGYTF.

On this clone itself: The junction differs from germline at one of its ends, possibly a read error. The chain combines TRBV7-7 with TRBJ2-2; D perhaps matches TRBD2 (6 bases). Per germline, CDR1 SSHAT and CDR2 FNYEAQ (reference sequence). The length of the CDR3 is 14 residues. For the CDR3, the DNA is TGTGCTAGCAGCTTTATGCGGGGAACCGGGGAGCTGTTTTTT. Amino acid sequence: CASSFMRGTGELFF.

This chain links TRBV7-9 with TRBJ2-3; 11 bases map to TRBD2. Trimming took 4 bases from V and 1 from J; bases not matched to a gene: 1. Germline loops: CDR1 SEHNR, CDR2 FQNEAQ (reference sequence). The CDR3 is 15 residues long. In nucleotides, the CDR3 is TGTGCCAGCAGCTCACTAGCGGGGGGCACAGATACGCAGTATTTT. Encoded protein: CASSSLAGGTDTQYF.